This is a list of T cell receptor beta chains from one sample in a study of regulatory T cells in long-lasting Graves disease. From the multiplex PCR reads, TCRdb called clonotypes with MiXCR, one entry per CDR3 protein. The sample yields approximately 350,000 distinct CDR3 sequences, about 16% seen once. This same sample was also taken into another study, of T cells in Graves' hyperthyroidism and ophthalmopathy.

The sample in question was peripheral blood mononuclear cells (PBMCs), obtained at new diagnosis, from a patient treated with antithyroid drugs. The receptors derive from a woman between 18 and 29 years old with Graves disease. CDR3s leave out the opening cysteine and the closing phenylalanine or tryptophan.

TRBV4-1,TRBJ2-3,ASSQAGGPQDTQY
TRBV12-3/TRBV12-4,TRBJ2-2,ASAPGGPGELF
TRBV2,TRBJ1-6,ASSGEYNSPLH
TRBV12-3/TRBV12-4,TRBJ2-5,ASSLDLGETQY
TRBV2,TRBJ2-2,ASKQSTGELF
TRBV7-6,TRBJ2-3,ASSLATAGGRDTQY
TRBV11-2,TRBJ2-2,ASSLFRQENTGELF
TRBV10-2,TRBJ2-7,ASTPKLAGGPYEQY
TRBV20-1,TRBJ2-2,SARWVDRPTGELF
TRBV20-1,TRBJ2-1,SASRGASGGTYNEQF
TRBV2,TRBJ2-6,ASKAVSSGANVLT
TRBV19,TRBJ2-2,ASRQVDTGELF
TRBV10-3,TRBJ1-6,AISETGSVSPLH